This T cell receptor (beta chain) was found in a study of cytomegalovirus exposure and HLA in healthy donors (dated by TCRdb to about 2017). Turning to the overall study: An earlier analysis of approximately 550 of the donors reported more than 250 Gb of sequence data and some 120 million unique TCR beta sequences from roughly 180 million T cells. The study aimed to test whether cataloging public T cell receptors could reveal signatures of past pathogen exposure. Among 398 genotyped donors of the cohort, an average of 235,054 unique TCR beta nucleotide sequences were sequenced per donor, roughly 20% of them non-productive. An earlier analysis of 587 of the donors used high-throughput TCR beta sequencing to judge whether each TCR beta V gene segment behaved as functional or pseudogenic. The later analysis used no new phenotypic data to find candidate immune exposures, relying instead on TCR beta sequences and their occurrence across donors. Typing coverage varied by locus: roughly 629-630 donors for A, B, C, DRB1 and DQB1; around 560 for DQA1; approximately 570 for DPA1; 450 to 480 for DPB1. HLA typing covered class I and class II loci at four-digit resolution. Using immunosequencing, the study profiled T cell repertoires from around 680 subjects and related those repertoires to cytomegalovirus serostatus. Besides the first cohort of 666 subjects, a separate validation cohort made up of 120 or so different subjects was used. An early release that covered 640 HLA-typed donors contained approximately 300 gigabases of sequencing data and 65 million to 100 million unique TCR sequences. The genetic ancestry cluster associated with self-reported Caucasian donors included roughly four fifths of the approximately 400 genotyped donors. To predict cytomegalovirus infection status, the study combined high-throughput TCR immunosequencing, statistical association of individual TCRs with disease status, and machine learning. Roughly 5 DR-DQ haplotypes were handled as single units for association and clustering, since linkage in the cohort was strong. Donor age, sex, ethnicity and CMV serostatus were collected together with the repertoire data. In a later genetic analysis, genome-wide SNP genotypes for about 65% of the roughly 670 donors were used, and that subset was treated as a discovery cohort. In a later analysis, previously published TCR beta repertoires from fewer than 750 donors were re-analyzed and high-resolution HLA genotyping was added so that TCR occurrence patterns could be studied. Every repertoire in the discovery cohort had been generated on one and the same sequencing platform. What the research found in general, with its limitations: A few of the identified cytomegalovirus-associated TCR beta chains were confirmed in vitro to be specific for cytomegalovirus antigens. V-gene and J-gene trimming of TCR beta chains was associated with a missense DCLRE1C variant in a later genetic analysis, and the association was replicated in an independent cohort. Compared with the approximately 710-donor mean, donors in an Asian-associated ancestry cluster had fewer N-insertions in productive TCRs, according to a later genetic analysis. A later analysis found that most CMV-associated TCR beta chains appeared HLA-restricted, with HLA associations seemingly driven largely by CMV exposure. The cohort was sequenced for TCR beta chains only, and without alpha or paired-chain data the features that could be detected were limited. According to a later analysis, TCR association rates differed among HLA loci, with DRB1 alleles showing the most associated TCRs and HLA-C alleles showing the fewest. Assigning TCR associations to individual alleles was difficult when HLA alleles, especially DR and DQ, strongly co-occurred. The study gave a list of 150 to 200 TCR beta chains associated with cytomegalovirus. The earlier analysis of some 560 of the donors excluded around 17 rarely observed V segments, including chromosome 9 orphons, because counts were too low. Linkage disequilibrium might explain the correlated functional status among segregating V segments, but an unknown experimental factor could not be ruled out. A further reported finding was that TCR beta sequences accurately predicted the HLA-A and HLA-B alleles for most subjects in the first cohort. HLA typing was unavailable for some donors at each locus, so association tests used only the typed subset. In both the original and validation cohorts, the classifier was reported to diagnose cytomegalovirus status with high specificity and sensitivity. A group of highly shared sequence variants was considered likely to be a technical artifact of the sequencing pipeline. The authors suggested that the approach could potentially be extended to other disease states and immunological phenotypes. In an earlier analysis of approximately 590 of the donors, most TCR beta V segments appeared in productive rearrangements about 87% or about 30% of the time, broadly matching IMGT annotations. For the cohort, immune exposure information was limited to CMV serostatus. In a later analysis, several top co-occurrence clusters were reported to appear linked to parvovirus B19, influenza, CMV and Epstein-Barr virus. In a later analysis, HLA-associated TCR beta chains showed more clonal expansion and lower generation probabilities than non-associated chains that were equally common. In a later analysis, 16,951 TCR beta sequences were associated with specific HLA alleles at a false discovery rate of 0.05. Presence/absence analyses assumed roughly uniform sequencing depth across donors, an assumption that may not hold. Most TCR sequences were observed very rarely across donors, whereas some public TCRs were present in many individuals.

The cohort comprised 666 healthy bone marrow donors. At the time of sampling, all cohort members were nominally healthy, though unrecorded immune exposures were likely present. The donor was CMV seropositive and belonged to the group of 250 to 300 seropositive cohort members. A peripheral blood sample was collected from each donor, and TCR beta sequencing was performed on peripheral blood mononuclear cells. The Qiagen DNeasy Blood Extraction Kit was used to extract genomic DNA from the blood cell samples. About this clone itself: What antigen it recognizes has not been identified. No per-base quality is available; no much larger clone lies one base away.

Library preparation used the immunoSEQ multiplex PCR assay. A mixture of 60 forward primers for TCR Vbeta segments and 13 reverse primers for TCR Jbeta segments was used in the multiplex PCR. A multiplex PCR assay on genomic DNA amplified the CDR3 region of rearranged TCR beta genes. The Illumina HiSeq System was used to sequence the amplified TCR beta libraries as 87-base-pair reads. The original methods were these. Across the roughly 600 repertoires, a later analysis counted 75 million to 90 million unique TCR beta chains, roughly 11 million of which were shared by at least two donors. Raw reads were error-corrected and collapsed into unique sequences with a nearest-neighbor algorithm that merged closely related sequences to remove PCR and sequencing errors. Alignment of CDR3 sequences to IMGT reference sequences was used to assign V, D and J gene segments. For a sequence to be retained, at least a six-nucleotide match to both a V gene segment and a J gene segment was required. Rearrangements were called productive when the CDR3 lacked stop codons and stayed in frame with V and J; all others were non-productive. CDR3 was defined according to IMGT convention as the region running from the second conserved V-encoded cysteine to the conserved J-encoded phenylalanine. The earlier analysis of about 530 of the donors excluded any sequence lacking an unambiguous match to a single V gene segment. In an earlier analysis of 500 to 750 of the donors, V segments were called functional above 56.7% productive rearrangements and were called segregating when the between-donor standard deviation exceeded 5%. A statistical classification framework was built for diagnosing cytomegalovirus status from the catalog of TCR beta chain sequences. In a later analysis, V and J genes were assigned by comparing TCR nucleotide sequences against IMGT/GENE-DB human TR gene sequences. A later analysis assigned CDR3 sequences and most-parsimonious VDJ recombination scenarios with the TCRdist pipeline. A later analysis defined each TCR beta chain by its CDR3 amino acid sequence plus V-gene family, and excluded reads lacking a unique V-gene family. A later analysis removed roughly 590 highly shared, low-generation-probability nucleotide sequences to deal with suspected cross-contamination and a sequencing artifact. In a later analysis, a clonal expansion index was calculated for each public chain from normalized within-repertoire ranks of inferred template counts. Generation probabilities in a later analysis came from a VDJ recombination model fitted to out-of-frame rearrangements, and those results were checked against IGoR. In a later analysis, hypergeometric tests were used to score TCR-TCR, TCR-HLA and TCR-CMV co-occurrence, with a repertoire-size bias correction applied to TCR pairs. False discovery rates were estimated in a later analysis by permuting HLA or CMV assignments 20 times. In a later analysis, co-occurring TCRs were grouped using DBSCAN, with TCRdist sequence similarity added in when clustering inside HLA-allele-positive subsets. Repertoires with fewer than 30,000 or more than 120,000 public chains, plus five repertoires with anomalous nucleotide sharing, were excluded from co-occurrence clustering. What TCRdb holds here is the immuneACCESS table cut down to in-frame rearrangements. Part of the clones is not present; checked against another copy, under half of the missing clones reflect an unresolved V gene, and the others are unexplained. V and J calls plus clone size are reproduced from that table; the DNA served to infer D and trimming. The sample profile shows about 190,000 clones; roughly 73% of them were found once. The ten largest clones add up to around 2.2% of the sample.

The sample comprised PBMCs. The TCR was taken from a woman in her thirties in good health and CMV-seropositive.

CDR3 reads: CAWTSGGSSYEQYF. The nucleotide sequence reads as follows: TGTGCCTGGACGAGTGGGGGGAGCTCCTACGAGCAGTACTTC. Recombination joined TRBV30 with TRBJ2-7; the D segment could be TRBD2, given 6 matching bases. Relative to germline, V is 4 bases shorter and J is 0 bases shorter, with 13 bases between their ends. The CDR3 contains 14 residues, cysteine and phenylalanine counted. Solely the CDR3 DNA is kept, with 42 bases framed from the first base. In the germline V gene (reference sequence), CDR1 corresponds to GTSNPN and CDR2 to SVGIG.